The text below deals with one TCR beta chain. Its target is not known. This specimen belongs to a study of radiotherapy plus CTLA-4 blockade in lung cancer. General study points: Radiotherapy plus ipilimumab was followed by expansion in blood of tumor-derived TCR clones.

With 5 bases removed from V and 5 bases from J, the gap between germline ends came to 19 bases. This CDR3 comprises 15 residues. From germline, CDR1 is SGHVS and CDR2 FQNEAQ. The table came from immunoSEQ multiplex PCR; TCRdb's copy has only in-frame clones and leaves some out. The sample has approximately 81,000 clones; under 80% are singletons. The chain has TRBV7-8 and TRBJ2-7; possible D gene TRBD2, 6 bases. The source is a human donor with non-small cell lung cancer who had a partial response to radiotherapy plus ipilimumab. Some clones in this sample may be carry-over from other donors' samples. This sample comprised peripheral blood, obtained from a patient treated with radiotherapy plus ipilimumab. CDR3 amino acids: CASSVTGLAVNEQYF. The CDR3 DNA reads as TGTGCCAGCAGCGTAACGGGACTGGCTGTTAACGAGCAGTACTTC. The whole variable domain, filled in from reference TRBV7-8 and TRBJ2-7, reads GAGVSQSPRYKVAKRGQDVALRCDPISGHVSLFWYQQALGQGPEFLTYFQNEAQLDKSGLPSDRFFAERPEGSVSTLKIQRTQQEDSAVYLCASSVTGLAVNEQYFGPGTRLTVT.